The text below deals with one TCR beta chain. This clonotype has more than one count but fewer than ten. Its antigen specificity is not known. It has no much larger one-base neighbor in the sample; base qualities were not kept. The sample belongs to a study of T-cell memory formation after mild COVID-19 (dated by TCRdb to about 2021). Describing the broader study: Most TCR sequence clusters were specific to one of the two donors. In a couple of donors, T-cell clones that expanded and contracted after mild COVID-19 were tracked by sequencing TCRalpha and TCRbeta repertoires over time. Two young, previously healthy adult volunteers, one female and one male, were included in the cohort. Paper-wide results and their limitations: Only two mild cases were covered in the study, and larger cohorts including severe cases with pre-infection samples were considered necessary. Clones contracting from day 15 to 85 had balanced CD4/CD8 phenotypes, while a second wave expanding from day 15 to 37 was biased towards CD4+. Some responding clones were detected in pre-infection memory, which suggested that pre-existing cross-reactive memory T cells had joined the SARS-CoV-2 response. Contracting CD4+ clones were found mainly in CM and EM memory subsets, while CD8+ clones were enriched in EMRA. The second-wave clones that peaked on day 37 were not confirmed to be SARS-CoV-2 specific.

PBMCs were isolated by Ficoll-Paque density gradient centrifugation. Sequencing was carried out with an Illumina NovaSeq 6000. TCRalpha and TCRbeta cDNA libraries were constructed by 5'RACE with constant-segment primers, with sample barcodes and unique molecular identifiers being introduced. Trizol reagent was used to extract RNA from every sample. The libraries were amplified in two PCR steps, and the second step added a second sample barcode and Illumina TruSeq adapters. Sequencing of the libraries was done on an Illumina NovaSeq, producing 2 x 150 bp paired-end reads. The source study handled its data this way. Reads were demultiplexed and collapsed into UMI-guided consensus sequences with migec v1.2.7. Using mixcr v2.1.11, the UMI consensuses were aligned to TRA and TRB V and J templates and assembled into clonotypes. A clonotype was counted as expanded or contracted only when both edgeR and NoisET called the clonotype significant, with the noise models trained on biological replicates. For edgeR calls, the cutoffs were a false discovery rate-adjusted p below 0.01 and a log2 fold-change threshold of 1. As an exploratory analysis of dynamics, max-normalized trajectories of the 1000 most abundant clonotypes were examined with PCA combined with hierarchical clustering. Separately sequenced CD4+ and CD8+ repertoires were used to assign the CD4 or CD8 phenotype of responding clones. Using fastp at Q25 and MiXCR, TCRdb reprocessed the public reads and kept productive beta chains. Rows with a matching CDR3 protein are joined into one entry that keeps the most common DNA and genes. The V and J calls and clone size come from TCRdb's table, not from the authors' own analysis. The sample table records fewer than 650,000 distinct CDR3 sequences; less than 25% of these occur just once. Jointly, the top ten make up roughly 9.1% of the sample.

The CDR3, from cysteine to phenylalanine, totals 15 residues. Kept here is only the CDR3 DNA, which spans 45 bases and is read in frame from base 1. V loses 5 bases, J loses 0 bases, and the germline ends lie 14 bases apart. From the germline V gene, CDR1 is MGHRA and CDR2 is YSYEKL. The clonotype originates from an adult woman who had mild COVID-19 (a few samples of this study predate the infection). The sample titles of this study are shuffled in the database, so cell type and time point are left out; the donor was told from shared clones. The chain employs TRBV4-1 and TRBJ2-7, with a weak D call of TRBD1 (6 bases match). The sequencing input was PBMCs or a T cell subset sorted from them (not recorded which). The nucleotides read TGCGCCAGCAGCTTAGCCGGGGACAACTCCTACGAGCAGTACTTC. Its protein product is CASSLAGDNSYEQYF.